This is a list of T cell receptor beta chains from one sample in a study of T-cell reconstitution after alpha-beta-depleted transplantation in children. Via MiXCR, TCRdb re-called the PCR reads, giving one row per CDR3 protein. This sample has approximately 400,000 distinct CDR3 sequences, with under 13% found just once. The input for sequencing was PBMCs from the stem cell graft donor, taken from the stem cell graft. The receptor source for this set is a human donor who donated a stem cell graft to a child with acute myeloid leukemia. Each CDR3 is given with its conserved first and last residue. A D gene is named only where the DNA matches it firmly. Clone size is stated in some rows and not others, as once, few, many or a class when expanded.

clone_size | d_call | j_call | v_call | cdr3_nt | cdr3_aa
. | . | TRBJ2-7 | TRBV6-1 | TGTGCCAGCAGGCGACAGACCTTCTACGAGCAGTACTTC | CASRRQTFYEQYF
many | . | TRBJ1-6 | TRBV12-3/TRBV12-4 | TGTGCCAGCAGTACACAGGGTTCACCCCTCCACTTT | CASSTQGSPLHF
. | . | TRBJ2-3 | TRBV5-1 | TGCGCCAGCAGCTTGGCTTCAACAGATGGAGATACGCAGTATTTT | CASSLASTDGDTQYF
. | . | TRBJ1-2 | TRBV29-1 | TGCAGCGTTGCCCCCCTACAGGGAGGCTATGGCTACACCTTC | CSVAPLQGGYGYTF
few | . | TRBJ2-3 | TRBV5-1 | TGCGCCAGCAGCTTGGAGGGCGGTGCAGATACGCAGTATTTT | CASSLEGGADTQYF
. | . | TRBJ2-4 | TRBV5-1 | TGCGCCAGCAGCTCTGAAAGTCGGGCTTCGGGTCGGAATTCGGGGCGGGCAAACATTCAGTACTTC | CASSSESRASGRNSGRANIQYF
few | . | TRBJ2-3 | TRBV20-1 | TGCAGTGCTAGGAAGGGAGCGGGTTCCACAGATACGCAGTATTTT | CSARKGAGSTDTQYF
many | TRBD2 | TRBJ2-3 | TRBV20-1 | TGCAGTGCTACGGCTTCCCTAGCGGGAAGAGATACGCAGTATTTT | CSATASLAGRDTQYF
. | . | TRBJ2-1 | TRBV7-2 | TGTGCCAGCAGCTTAGTATTTAGCGGACTCTACAATGAGCAGTTCTTC | CASSLVFSGLYNEQFF
few | . | TRBJ2-1 | TRBV20-1 | TGCAGTGCTAGAGAATGGGGTCAGAAAAACAATGAGCAGTTCTTC | CSAREWGQKNNEQFF
. | TRBD1 | TRBJ2-7 | TRBV5-1 | TGCGCCAGCAGCTTGAGGACAGGGGTGTCCCGGGGGACCTACGAGCAGTACTTC | CASSLRTGVSRGTYEQYF
many | . | TRBJ2-5 | TRBV12-3/TRBV12-4 | TGTGCCAGCAGTTTAGGGTATGAGACCCAGTACTTC | CASSLGYETQYF
. | . | TRBJ2-5 | TRBV20-1 | TGCAGTGCTAGAGCCGGGAACAGGGAGACCCAGTACTTC | CSARAGNRETQYF
few | . | TRBJ1-2 | TRBV20-1 | TGCAGTGTGGTTCTCTGGGGCTACACCTTC | CSVVLWGYTF
few | TRBD1 | TRBJ2-1 | TRBV5-1 | TGCGCCAGCAGCTTTAACCCCTCGGACAGGGCCTCCTACAATGAGCAGTTCTTC | CASSFNPSDRASYNEQFF
. | . | TRBJ2-1 | TRBV5-4 | TGTGCCAGCAGCAGAGAGCGGGCCTACAATGAGCAGTTCTTC | CASSRERAYNEQFF
many | TRBD2 | TRBJ2-1 | TRBV14 | TGTGCCAGCAGAGAAGGACTAGTCAATGAGCAGTTCTTC | CASREGLVNEQFF
few | . | TRBJ2-7 | TRBV27 | TGTGCCAGCAGTTTATCGATGCCCTACGAGCAGTACTTC | CASSLSMPYEQYF
few | . | TRBJ1-4 | TRBV7-2 | TGTGCCAGCAGCTTAGCGCTCCAGGGTCCAACTAATGAAAAACTGTTTTTT | CASSLALQGPTNEKLFF
many | . | TRBJ1-1 | TRBV5-8 | TGTGCCAGCAGCTTACAGGGAGGCACTGAAGCTTTCTTT | CASSLQGGTEAFF
few | TRBD2 | TRBJ2-4 | TRBV20-1 | TGCAGTGCCGCTGACGGGACTAGCGGGGGGGAATTAGCCAAAAACATTCAGTACTTC | CSAADGTSGGELAKNIQYF
many | TRBD2 | TRBJ2-3 | TRBV19 | TGTGCCAGTAGTAAGACTAGCGGGGGGGCTTGGGGCACAGATACGCAGTATTTT | CASSKTSGGAWGTDTQYF
many | . | TRBJ2-2 | TRBV6-5 | TGTGCCAGCAGTTACTCTCCAGGGTCCGGGGAGCTGTTTTTT | CASSYSPGSGELFF
many | TRBD2 | TRBJ2-5 | TRBV3-1 | TGTGCCAGCAGCCACTACGGACTAGCGGGAATGGAGACCCAGTACTTC | CASSHYGLAGMETQYF
few | TRBD1 | TRBJ2-5 | TRBV11-1 | TGTGCCAGCAGCGAACACCGGGACAGGGGTCGCAGTGAGACCCAGTACTTC | CASSEHRDRGRSETQYF
few | . | TRBJ1-2 | TRBV25-1 | TGTGCCAGCAGTGATGGGCTATATGGCTACACCTTC | CASSDGLYGYTF
many | . | TRBJ1-2 | TRBV29-1 | TGCAGCGTTGAAGTGGGGGGTTATGATGGCTACACCTTC | CSVEVGGYDGYTF
few | TRBD2 | TRBJ2-5 | TRBV5-4 | TGTGCCAGCAGCGGGGGACTAGCTGGGGTGGAGACCCAGTACTTC | CASSGGLAGVETQYF
. | TRBD1 | TRBJ1-1 | TRBV20-1 | TGCAGTGCCCCTAAGGGGACAGGGGGCGTAGATGCTGAAGCTTTCTTT | CSAPKGTGGVDAEAFF
few | TRBD1 | TRBJ1-1 | TRBV6-1 | TGTGCCAGCACCAGGACAGGGCAAGGGACTGAAGCTTTCTTT | CASTRTGQGTEAFF
many | . | TRBJ1-2 | TRBV18 | TGTGCCAGCTCACCACGGACAGATAACTATGGCTACACCTTC | CASSPRTDNYGYTF
. | TRBD2 | TRBJ2-3 | TRBV5-1 | TGCGCCAGCAGCACCGGGACTAGCGGGGGCCAAGATACGCAGTATTTT | CASSTGTSGGQDTQYF
. | . | TRBJ2-2 | TRBV11-2 | TGTGCCAGCAGCTCCACACATTTTACCGGGGAGCTGTTTTTT | CASSSTHFTGELFF